These T cell receptor beta chains were read from a single sample in a study of Ad26.COV2.S vaccination and SARS-CoV-2 variants. The assay was immunoSEQ multiplex PCR, and TCRdb's table has in-frame clones only and misses some. The data hold roughly 700,000 clones, with 89% observed a single time. The sample consisted of peripheral blood, taken in a trial of Ad26.COV2.S vaccine versus placebo. The source of these receptors is a person aged 18-65 years who received the Ad26.COV2.S COVID-19 vaccine or a placebo. CDR3s include the opening cysteine and the closing phenylalanine or tryptophan. Fields, in order: V gene, CDR3 protein.

>TRBV7-2
CASSFSPTGGNGNTIYF
>TRBV3-1/TRBV3-2
CASSQGDRDSFLVGNQPQHF
>TRBV7-9
CASSPRGADALGYTF
>TRBV3-1/TRBV3-2
CASSQIGRAPGELFF
>TRBV18
CASSNDRNSNQPQHF
>TRBV6-2/TRBV6-3
CASSYDRDYEQYF
>TRBV5-6
CASSWGLAGTQPYEQYF
>TRBV30
CAWSVTAYNSPLHF
>TRBV5-1
CASSSAGSSYGYTF
>TRBV11-2
CASSLVPTGTSPYGYTF
>TRBV18
CASSPSVGVGYEQYF
>TRBV29-1
CSVPGADTQYF
>TRBV3-1/TRBV3-2
CASSRGEGMNTEAFF
>TRBV6-5
CASSLDLSTNEKLFF
>TRBV7-2
CASSLANQETQYF
>TRBV5-1
CASSLAIGYMNTEAFF
>TRBV13
CASSWDRDTDTQYF
>TRBV4-1
CASSQVGTGELFF
>TRBV19
CASSSTGVPYEQYF
>TRBV19
CASSHRGTPLHF
>TRBV4-3
CASSHGLAGGHDNEQFF
>TRBV18
CASSHSGQGGSFSGNTIYF